This T cell receptor (beta chain) appears in the sequencing data of a study of T cell repertoires in Merkel cell carcinoma (dated by TCRdb to the late 2010s). Broadly, across the study: The study excluded patients who had received intralesional immunotherapy or systemic immune checkpoint blockade before the biopsy. Tetramer sorting, cloning and paired TCR sequencing of expanded tumor-infiltrating lymphocytes were first used to define MCPyV-specific clonotypes. Inclusion required a diagnosis of MCPyV-positive Merkel cell carcinoma and successful in vitro expansion of tumor-infiltrating lymphocytes.

Every study subject tested positive for serum antibodies to T-antigen and had biopsy-confirmed Merkel cell carcinoma that was MCPyV-positive. Genomic DNA was extracted from a handful of adjacent 10-micron frozen tumor sections without any cell sorting or culture. Tumor biopsy tissue of roughly 5 x 5 x 5 mm was frozen in optimal cutting temperature compound. In the frozen biopsy, scout sections stained with hematoxylin and eosin confirmed abundant Merkel cell carcinoma and infiltrating cells. General study outcomes and caveats: The study did not examine normal tissue biopsies.

TRB CDR3 sequencing and data processing of tumor genomic DNA were performed with the immunoSEQ assay. Drawn from immuneACCESS, this table holds only the in-frame rearrangements with V and J called that TCRdb kept. Clones are partly lost; checked studies trace under half to an unresolved V gene and leave the rest unexplained. This sample lists about 15,000 clones; 65% to 85% were detected once. Of the sample, about a sixth falls within the top ten clones. CDR1 SGHVS and CDR2 FQNEAQ are derived from the germline V gene. The trim is 5 bases for V and 0 bases for J, with a gap of 13 bases between the germline ends. Its CDR3 holds 15 amino acids, cysteine through phenylalanine. This entry keeps only the CDR3 DNA: 45 bases, framed from base 1. This clone was observed a few times. Its antigen is still unknown. No much larger clone is present one base from it, and per-base qualities are unavailable.

The rearranged segments are TRBV7-8 and TRBJ1-1; the D gene cannot be resolved reliably. Material for sequencing was tumor tissue. The sequence was collected from an adult with Merkel cell carcinoma. CDR3 reads: CASSPAEALNTEAFF. The nucleotide sequence is TGTGCCAGCAGCCCCGCGGAAGCCCTGAACACTGAAGCTTTCTTT. Full variable domain (CDR3 extended with the reference TRBV7-8 and TRBJ1-1 proteins): GAGVSQSPRYKVAKRGQDVALRCDPISGHVSLFWYQQALGQGPEFLTYFQNEAQLDKSGLPSDRFFAERPEGSVSTLKIQRTQQEDSAVYLCASSPAEALNTEAFFGQGTRLTVV.